This paragraph reports one T cell receptor beta chain. Its specificity is unknown. Mismatch repair deficiency was confirmed in all patients, by PCR or immunohistochemistry. A few pembrolizumab responders had their TCRs sequenced. Measured with immunoSEQ multiplex PCR; TCRdb has only the in-frame clones, and not every one. Counted here are tens of thousands of clones, around four fifths occurring once; the ten biggest clones make up roughly a sixth. The sample originates from a study of PD-1 blockade in mismatch repair-deficient tumors. Study background: All were previously treated, progressing patients with around eleven mismatch repair-deficient cancer types.

J was trimmed by 10 bases and V by 8 bases; bases with no gene match: 17. This CDR3 contains 16 residues. From germline, CDR1 is SNHLY and CDR2 FYNNEI. Study results and caveats: After pembrolizumab, tumor-resident clones rose rapidly, then generally contracted before radiologic responses.

The specimen comprised peripheral blood, sampled 2 weeks after starting pembrolizumab. The chain links TRBV2 to TRBJ2-1; the match to TRBD2 covers 10 bases. The TCR originated in an adult with mismatch repair-deficient cancer. For the CDR3, the DNA is TGTGCCAGCCTGGGGGCTCGGCTAGCGGGAGCCTGGGAGCAGTTCTTC. Translating gives CASLGARLAGAWEQFF. Looking up the rest from reference TRBV2 and TRBJ2-1 gives the full variable domain: EPEVTQTPSHQVTQMGQEVILRCVPISNHLYFYWYRQILGQKVEFLVSFYNNEISEKSEIFDDQFSVERPDGSNFTLKIRSTKLEDSAMYFCASLGARLAGAWEQFFGPGTRLTVL.